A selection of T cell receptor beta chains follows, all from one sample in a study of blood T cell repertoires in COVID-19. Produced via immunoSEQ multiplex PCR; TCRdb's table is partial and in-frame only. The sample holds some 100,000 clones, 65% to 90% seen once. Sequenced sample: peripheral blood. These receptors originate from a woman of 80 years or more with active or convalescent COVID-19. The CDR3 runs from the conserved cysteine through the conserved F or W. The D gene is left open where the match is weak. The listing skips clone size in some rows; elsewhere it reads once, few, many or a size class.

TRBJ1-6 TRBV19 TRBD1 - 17 CARIYRGQIRGNSPLHF TGTGCCAGAATTTACAGGGGTCAAATCCGTGGTAATTCACCCCTCCACTTT
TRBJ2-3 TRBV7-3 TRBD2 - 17 CASSAGTSGSRIDTQYF TGTGCCAGCAGCGCCGGGACTAGCGGGAGTAGGATAGATACGCAGTATTTT
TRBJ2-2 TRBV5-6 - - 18 CASSLALAGSGGTGELFF TGTGCCAGCAGCTTGGCCCTAGCGGGCTCAGGGGGCACCGGGGAGCTGTTTTTT
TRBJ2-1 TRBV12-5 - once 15 CASGSHVGAPNEQFF TGTGCTAGTGGTTCCCATGTGGGGGCGCCCAATGAGCAGTTCTTC
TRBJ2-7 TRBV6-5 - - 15 CASSSSDMTGYEQYF TGTGCCAGCAGTTCCTCGGACATGACGGGCTACGAGCAGTACTTC
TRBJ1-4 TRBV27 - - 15 CASSLGGATNEKLFF TGTGCCAGCAGTTTAGGGGGGGCAACTAATGAAAAACTGTTTTTT
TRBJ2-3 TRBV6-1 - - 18 CASSEIDSSAFGTDTQYF TGTGCCAGCAGTGAGATAGACAGCTCTGCCTTTGGGACAGATACGCAGTATTTT
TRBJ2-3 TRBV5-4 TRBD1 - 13 CASSSYRGDTQYF TGTGCCAGCAGCTCCTACAGGGGAGATACGCAGTATTTT
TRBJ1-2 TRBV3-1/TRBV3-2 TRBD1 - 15 CASSPGTDPNYGYTF TGTGCCAGCAGCCCTGGGACAGACCCTAACTATGGCTACACCTTC
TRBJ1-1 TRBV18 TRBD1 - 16 CASSPGTGKGDTEAFF TGTGCCAGCTCACCGGGGACAGGGAAGGGCGACACTGAAGCTTTCTTT
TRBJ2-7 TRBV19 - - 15 CASSIAVGGSYEQYF TGTGCCAGTAGTATAGCGGTCGGGGGATCCTACGAGCAGTACTTC
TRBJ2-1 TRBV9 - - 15 CASSVGAPSYNEQFF TGTGCCAGCAGCGTAGGAGCGCCCTCCTACAATGAGCAGTTCTTC
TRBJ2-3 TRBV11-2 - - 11 CASSLSDTQYF TGTGCCAGCAGCTTGAGTGATACGCAGTATTTT
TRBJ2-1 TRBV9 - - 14 CASSAQTMNNEQFF TGTGCCAGCAGCGCCCAGACTATGAACAATGAGCAGTTCTTC
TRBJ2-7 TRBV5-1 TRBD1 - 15 CASSPGRTGSNEQYF TGCGCCAGCAGCCCTGGTCGGACAGGGAGTAACGAGCAGTACTTC
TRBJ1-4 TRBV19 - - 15 CASTPAGATNEKLFF TGTGCCAGTACCCCCGCGGGGGCCACTAATGAAAAACTGTTTTTT
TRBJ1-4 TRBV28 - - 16 CASNDPTAGLEEKLFF TGTGCCAGCAACGATCCCACGGCAGGGCTGGAGGAAAAACTGTTTTTT
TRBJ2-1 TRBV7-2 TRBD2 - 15 CASSLGLAGYNEQFF TGTGCCAGCAGCTTAGGCCTAGCGGGGTACAATGAGCAGTTCTTC
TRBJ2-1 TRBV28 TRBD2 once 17 CASSLSGLAGGLDEQFF TGTGCCAGCAGTTTATCCGGACTAGCGGGAGGGCTCGATGAGCAGTTCTTC
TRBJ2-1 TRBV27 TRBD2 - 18 CASSLSISGSGRYNEQFF TGTGCCAGCAGTTTATCCATATCTGGCAGCGGGAGGTACAATGAGCAGTTCTTC
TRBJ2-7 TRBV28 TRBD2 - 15 CASSWTSGRAREQYF TGTGCCAGCAGTTGGACTAGCGGGAGGGCGCGGGAGCAGTACTTC
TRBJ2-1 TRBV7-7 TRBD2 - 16 CASSLGLAGGGHEQFF TGTGCTAGCAGCTTAGGGCTAGCGGGAGGGGGCCATGAGCAGTTCTTC
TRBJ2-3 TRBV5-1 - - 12 CASSQTWDTQYF TGCGCCAGCAGCCAAACTTGGGATACGCAGTATTTT
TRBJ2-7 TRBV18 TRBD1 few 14 CASSPGTGGYEQYF TGTGCCAGCTCCCCCGGGACAGGGGGGTACGAGCAGTACTTC
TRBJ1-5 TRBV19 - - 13 CASSITENQPQHF TGTGCCAGTAGTATCACAGAAAATCAGCCCCAGCATTTT
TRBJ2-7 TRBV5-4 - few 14 CASSLDVVKYEQYF TGTGCCAGCAGCTTGGATGTAGTTAAGTACGAGCAGTACTTC
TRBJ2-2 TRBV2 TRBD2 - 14 CASRAGVVAGELFF TGTGCCAGCAGAGCGGGAGTAGTCGCCGGGGAGCTGTTTTTT
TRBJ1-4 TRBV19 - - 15 CASRPTGTTNEKLFF TGTGCCAGTAGACCAACAGGGACGACTAATGAAAAACTGTTTTTT
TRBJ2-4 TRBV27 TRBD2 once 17 CASSTPILAGSLNIQYF TGTGCCAGCAGTACCCCAATTCTAGCGGGATCTCTAAACATTCAGTACTTC
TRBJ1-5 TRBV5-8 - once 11 CASSSQGPQHF TGTGCCAGCAGCTCGCAGGGGCCCCAGCATTTT
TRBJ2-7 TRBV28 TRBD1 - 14 CASSLGTGVGEQYF TGTGCCAGCAGTTTAGGGACAGGGGTCGGCGAGCAGTACTTC
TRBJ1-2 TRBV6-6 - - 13 CASSYGAGEGYTF TGTGCCAGCAGTTATGGGGCAGGGGAAGGCTACACCTTC
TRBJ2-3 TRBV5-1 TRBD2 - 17 CASSLRTSGRATDTQYF TGCGCCAGCAGCCTGCGGACTAGCGGGAGGGCCACAGATACGCAGTATTTT
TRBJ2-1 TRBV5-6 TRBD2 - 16 CASSSMGLAGFNEQFF TGTGCCAGCAGCTCCATGGGACTAGCGGGATTCAATGAGCAGTTCTTC
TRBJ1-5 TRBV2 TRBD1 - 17 CASSHHRQGLGNQPQHF TGTGCCAGCAGCCACCACCGACAGGGCCTTGGCAATCAGCCCCAGCATTTT
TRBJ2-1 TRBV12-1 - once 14 CARPGPGGPREQFF TGTGCCCGACCCGGGCCGGGAGGGCCGAGGGAGCAGTTCTTC
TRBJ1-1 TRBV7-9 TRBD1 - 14 CASRAGTGQAEAFF TGTGCCAGCAGGGCCGGGACAGGGCAGGCTGAAGCTTTCTTT
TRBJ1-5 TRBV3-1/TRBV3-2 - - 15 CASSQEGAINQPQHF TGTGCCAGCAGCCAAGAAGGGGCCATAAATCAGCCCCAGCATTTT
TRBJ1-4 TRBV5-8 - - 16 CASIPLGDSTNEKLFF TGTGCCAGCATCCCACTCGGAGATTCAACTAATGAAAAACTGTTTTTT
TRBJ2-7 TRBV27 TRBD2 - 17 CASSAGLAGVPSYEQYF TGTGCCAGCAGTGCAGGACTAGCGGGAGTTCCCTCCTACGAGCAGTACTTC